This TCR beta chain was obtained from a study of beta chain features in type 1 diabetes. For the study at large: Examination of sorted cells across all samples involved over 85,000,000 cells.

All of the isolated RNA was reverse transcribed, so expressed TCRB transcripts were sequenced. Sequenced by immunoSEQ multiplex PCR; TCRdb stores in-frame clones only, minus some. This sample has fewer than 65,000 clones, with 59% found just once. Overall study results and limits: Cells that show high TCR expression could be over-represented by cDNA sequencing.

Note on this clone: Antigen specificity is unknown.

Germline assignment: CDR1 MNHEY and CDR2 SMNVEV (reference sequence). Trimming left V 6 bases short and J 4 bases short, with 13 bases between. The CDR3 is 14 amino acids. This clonotype was obtained from a woman aged 18 to 35 in good health. This chain joins TRBV27 and TRBJ1-5; D might be TRBD1 (5 bases). Sequenced material: Tregs from blood. This CDR3 is CASSSRAGNQPQHF. The CDR3 region has the DNA TGTGCCAGCAGCTCCAGGGCCGGGAATCAGCCCCAGCATTTT.